This entry lists 17 T cell receptor beta chains sequenced from one sample in a study of blood T cell repertoires in COVID-19. TCRdb's table, derived via immunoSEQ multiplex PCR, lists solely in-frame clones and lacks some. The sample includes some 460,000 clones, 87% of them seen just once. Sequencing was done on a sample of PBMCs or T cells enriched from blood (not recorded which). The receptor source for this set is a young woman with acute COVID-19.

V gene TRBV7-8 combines with J gene TRBJ1-5, with TRBD1 as a possible D gene (6 bases). The CDR3 covers 16 residues. The V and J ends lost 4 bases and 1 base respectively, with 14 bases between them. Germline lookup yields CDR1 SGHVS and CDR2 FQNEAQ. The CDR3 spells CASSSATGLSNQPQHF. DNA for the CDR3: TGTGCCAGCAGCTCCGCCACAGGGTTAAGCAATCAGCCCCAGCATTTT.

The chain joins TRBV5-4 to TRBJ2-2, with 13 nucleotides matching TRBD2. The J segment lost 0 bases and the V segment lost 4 bases, leaving 3 bases of the junction unmatched. Germline CDR1 SGHNT, CDR2 YYREEE (reference sequence). CDR3 size: 17 residues. The CDR3 is CASSRGLAGPNTGELFF. CDR3 coding DNA: TGTGCCAGCAGCCGGGGACTAGCGGGACCGAACACCGGGGAGCTGTTTTTT. The whole variable domain, remainder taken from reference TRBV5-4 and TRBJ2-2, is ETGVTQSPTHLIKTRGQQVTLRCSSQSGHNTVSWYQQALGQGPQFIFQYYREEENGRGNFPPRFSGLQFPNYSSELNVNALELDDSALYLCASSRGLAGPNTGELFFGEGSRLTVL.

The chain links TRBV28 to TRBJ1-4; D is possibly TRBD1 (5 bases). Trimming pared 11 bases from V and 3 bases from J, leaving 13 bases between. This CDR3 region has 13 residues. The germline V gene encodes CDR1 MDHEN and CDR2 SYDVKM. As DNA, the CDR3 is TGTGCCGGCAAGGGGTCCCCTAATGAAAAACTGTTTTTT. This gives the protein CAGKGSPNEKLFF.

The chain recombines TRBV28 with TRBJ1-2; maybe TRBD1 (5 bases). CDR1 is MDHEN, CDR2 SYDVKM, per germline. V was trimmed by 7 bases and J by 7 bases, leaving 13 bases between them. This CDR3 comprises 12 residues. This CDR3 is CASTPRGGGYTF. The CDR3 DNA is TGTGCCAGCACCCCCCGCGGGGGTGGCTACACCTTC.

V usage is TRBV9 and J usage is TRBJ2-7, with D possibly TRBD1 on 6 matching bases. This CDR3 has 14 amino acids. Germline assignment: CDR1 SGDLS and CDR2 YYNGEE. Trimming removed 2 bases from V and 3 bases from J, with 12 bases in between. The chain's CDR3 is CASSVGQLNYEQYF. CDR3 DNA: TGTGCCAGCAGCGTCGGACAGCTGAACTACGAGCAGTACTTC.

This chain connects TRBV3-1 (or the pseudogene TRBV3-2) to TRBJ2-5; the D is unclear. Germline V gene data show CDR1 as LGHDT and CDR2 as YNNKEL (reference sequence). The CDR3 totals 14 residues. V was pared by 3 bases and J by 3 bases, with 11 bases between. The CDR3 DNA is TGTGCCAGCAGCCACCTACGCAGCGAAGAGACCCAGTACTTC. Amino acids: CASSHLRSEETQYF.

CDR3 DNA sequence: TGTGCCAGCAGCTTAGCAGGGGCCCCACAAGCTTTCTTT. Encoded protein: CASSLAGAPQAFF. The chain uses TRBV7-9 and TRBJ1-1; D is possibly TRBD1 (5 bases). Germline loops: CDR1 SEHNR, CDR2 FQNEAQ (reference sequence). Deletions cut 0 bases from V and 9 bases from J, with 11 bases between. The CDR3 runs to 13 residues. Variable domain in full (rest from reference TRBV7-9 and TRBJ1-1): DTGVSQNPRHKITKRGQNVTFRCDPISEHNRLYWYRQTLGQGPEFLTYFQNEAQLEKSRLLSDRFSAERPKGSFSTLEIQRTEQGDSAMYLCASSLAGAPQAFFGQGTRLTVV.

This clone was counted a single time. V is TRBV11-3 and J is TRBJ1-6, with 9 bases identical to TRBD1. Trimming at V came to 4 bases and at J to 6 bases, leaving 4 bases not matched to a gene. CDR3 length equals 15 residues. Germline V CDR1 and CDR2: SGHNT, YENEEA. The CDR3 DNA follows: TGTGCCAGCAGCTCCCGGACAGGGGCTAATTCACCCCTCCACTTT. Translating it yields CASSSRTGANSPLHF.

The rearrangement uses TRBV5-5 and TRBJ2-5, with D unclear. The V end lost 5 bases, the J end lost 0 bases, and 14 bases lay between the germline ends. Germline loops: CDR1 SGHKS, CDR2 YYEKEE (reference sequence). The CDR3 consists of 15 residues. This CDR3 is CASSSVRTYQETQYF. Written as DNA, the CDR3 is TGTGCCAGCAGTTCTGTCAGAACGTACCAAGAGACCCAGTACTTC.

The chain uses TRBV14 and TRBJ2-5, with 12 bases aligning to TRBD2. The CDR3 runs to 16 residues. Germline assignment: CDR1 SGHDN and CDR2 FVKESK. Trimming removed 3 bases from V and 5 bases from J; junction bases left unmatched: 7. The CDR3 loop reads CASSHWTSGTRETQYF. DNA for the CDR3: TGTGCCAGCAGCCATTGGACTAGCGGGACTAGGGAGACCCAGTACTTC. Together with reference TRBV14 and TRBJ2-5, the CDR3 gives the full variable domain: EAGVTQFPSHSVIEKGQTVTLRCDPISGHDNLYWYRRVMGKEIKFLLHFVKESKQDESGMPNNRFLAERTGGTYSTLKVQPAELEDSGVYFCASSHWTSGTRETQYFGPGTRLLVL.

This clone was seen many times. This chain joins TRBV27 and TRBJ2-1; D might be TRBD2 (5 bases). The CDR3 contains 14 residues. CDR1 MNHEY and CDR2 SMNVEV come from the germline V gene (reference sequence). V lost 6 bases to trimming and J lost 0 bases, with 9 bases between them. The CDR3 sequence: CASRVGSSYNEQFF. The CDR3 DNA reads TGTGCCAGCAGAGTGGGGAGCTCCTACAATGAGCAGTTCTTC.

The chain carries TRBV10-3 and TRBJ1-6, with TRBD1 matching over 7 bases. J gave up 0 bases and V 6 bases, and 17 bases lay outside the gene matches. The CDR3 totals 20 residues. Per germline, CDR1 ENHRY and CDR2 SYGVKD. The CDR3 coding sequence is TGTGCCATCAGGAGAAGAGGGACAGTCCCAGGATACTCCTATAATTCACCCCTCCACTTT. Encoded protein: CAIRRRGTVPGYSYNSPLHF.

The chain couples TRBV10-1 to TRBJ2-3; 7 nucleotides line up with TRBD2. The CDR3 consists of 15 residues. Trimming cost V 10 bases and J 0 bases; bases outside gene matches: 10. Germline-derived CDR1 and CDR2 are WNHNN and SYGVQD (reference sequence). CDR3 sequence reads: CANAQGSGSTDTQYF. The CDR3 nucleotides read TGCGCCAACGCCCAGGGTAGCGGGAGCACAGATACGCAGTATTTT.

CDR3 nucleotides: TGTGCCAGCAGCTCGTTTAGAGAGTATGGCTACACCTTC. Translation gives CASSSFREYGYTF. This sequence joins TRBV7-8 and TRBJ1-2; D is unclear. Trimming cost V 4 bases and J 5 bases, with 11 bases left between them. The germline V gene encodes CDR1 SGHVS and CDR2 FQNEAQ. The CDR3 consists of 13 residues.

This clone was found once. CDR3 protein: CASSLAEGYEQYF. The CDR3 bases are TGCGCCAGCAGCTTGGCCGAGGGCTACGAGCAGTACTTC. This chain uses TRBV5-1 with TRBJ2-7; tentatively, D is TRBD2 (5 bases). This CDR3 region has 13 residues. V shed 0 bases and J shed 3 bases, with 7 bases lying between them. Germline V lookup: CDR1 SGHRS, CDR2 YFSETQ.

This chain connects TRBV6-5 to TRBJ1-1; 7 bases fit TRBD1. The germline V gene has CDR1 MNHEY and CDR2 SVGAGI. The CDR3 is made up of 13 amino acids. V trimming: 10 bases; J trimming: 0 bases; junction bases outside the gene matches: 5. In DNA form, the CDR3 reads TGTGCCACCTACAGGGGAATGAACACTGAAGCTTTCTTT. Translation gives CATYRGMNTEAFF.

The V gene is TRBV2, the J gene TRBJ1-2; D is perhaps TRBD1 (5 bases). Trimming left V 7 bases short and J 7 bases short, with 13 bases between. The CDR3 is 12 residues long. The germline gives CDR1 SNHLY, CDR2 FYNNEI. The CDR3 reads CASNDDSSGYTF. The CDR3, as DNA: TGTGCCAGCAACGACGACAGTTCTGGCTACACCTTC.